This is a list of T cell receptor beta chains from one sample in a study of blood T cell repertoires in COVID-19. Using immunoSEQ multiplex PCR, the repertoire was profiled, and TCRdb retains in-frame clones only, with some absent. The top ten clones hold about 4% of a sample with some 320,000 clones, 90% of them seen once. The sequencing sample was made of PBMCs or T cells enriched from blood (not recorded which). Every receptor here comes from a woman aged 25 to 39 who had been exposed to COVID-19. Each CDR3 is given with its conserved first and last residue. D genes are given only for firm matches. The size of a clone is reported for some rows only, either as once, few or many, or as a class for expanded clones.

J: TRBJ1-1; V: TRBV6-4; size: .; D: TRBD1; DNA: TGTGCCAGCAGAACACAGGGGAATTTGAACACTGAAGCTTTCTTT; CDR3: CASRTQGNLNTEAFF
J: TRBJ2-2; V: TRBV5-1; size: .; D: TRBD1; DNA: TGCGCCAGCAGCGCACAGGGGGCAGGTGACACCGGGGAGCTGTTTTTT; CDR3: CASSAQGAGDTGELFF
J: TRBJ2-2; V: TRBV30; size: .; D: TRBD1; DNA: TGTGCCTGGGCACAGGGGCCGAACACCGGGGAGCTGTTTTTT; CDR3: CAWAQGPNTGELFF
J: TRBJ1-4; V: TRBV3-1/TRBV3-2; size: .; D: TRBD1; DNA: TGTGCCACCCATACAAGGAACTTCCGGGACAGGGGATCTGAAAAACTGTTTTTT; CDR3: CATHTRNFRDRGSEKLFF
J: TRBJ1-2; V: TRBV29-1; size: .; D: .; DNA: TGCAGCGTTGAACAGGGTTGGAACTATGGCTACACCTTC; CDR3: CSVEQGWNYGYTF
J: TRBJ1-2; V: TRBV10-3; size: once; D: .; DNA: TGTGCCTCAAGACAGGAAATAATTGGCTACACCTTC; CDR3: CASRQEIIGYTF
J: TRBJ1-1; V: TRBV29-1; size: once; D: .; DNA: TGCAGCGTTGAACTAAGGACAGCTAACACTGAAGCTTTCTTT; CDR3: CSVELRTANTEAFF
J: TRBJ2-5; V: TRBV14; size: .; D: .; DNA: TGTGCCAGCAGCCAAGACCTCTCGAAGAGCCTACAAGAGACCCAGTACTTC; CDR3: CASSQDLSKSLQETQYF
J: TRBJ1-4; V: TRBV4-1; size: .; D: .; DNA: TGCGCCAGCAGCCAAGTGCAAGCGGCAACTAATGAAAAACTGTTTTTT; CDR3: CASSQVQAATNEKLFF
J: TRBJ2-7; V: TRBV4-3; size: .; D: TRBD1; DNA: TGCGCCAGCAGCCAAGATCGACAGGGGCCAACCTACGAGCAGTACTTC; CDR3: CASSQDRQGPTYEQYF
J: TRBJ2-5; V: TRBV4-2; size: .; D: TRBD2; DNA: TGTGCCAGCAGCCATTTCTCTCGGGGGGGGAGGAGCTCAGAGACCCAGTACTTC; CDR3: CASSHFSRGGRSSETQYF
J: TRBJ2-3; V: TRBV19; size: few; D: .; DNA: TGTGCCAGTAGCTTCGACGAGGTTAGGGGAACGCAGTATTTT; CDR3: CASSFDEVRGTQYF
J: TRBJ1-5; V: TRBV5-1; size: .; D: .; DNA: TGCGCCAGCAGCCTAGACAGTAGCAATCAGCCCCAGCATTTT; CDR3: CASSLDSSNQPQHF
J: TRBJ2-7; V: TRBV4-1; size: .; D: .; DNA: TGCGCCAGCAGCCAACGGGGGTCAAGCTCCTACGAGCAGTACTTC; CDR3: CASSQRGSSSYEQYF
J: TRBJ1-2; V: TRBV19; size: .; D: TRBD1; DNA: TGTGCCAGTAGTCCCACCGGGACAGGGCCCTATGGCTACACCTTC; CDR3: CASSPTGTGPYGYTF
J: TRBJ2-4; V: TRBV6-5; size: .; D: TRBD1; DNA: TGTGCCAGCAGGACAGGGGTCTTCAACATTCAGTACTTC; CDR3: CASRTGVFNIQYF
J: TRBJ1-1; V: TRBV12-3/TRBV12-4; size: many; D: .; DNA: TGTGCCAGCACCATAGGGGTGGAAGCTTTCTTT; CDR3: CASTIGVEAFF
J: TRBJ1-2; V: TRBV7-6; size: .; D: .; DNA: TGTGCCAGCAGCTTAGGGGCAGGGGTTGGCTACACCTTC; CDR3: CASSLGAGVGYTF
J: TRBJ1-1; V: TRBV2; size: .; D: .; DNA: TGTGCCAGCACGCGGGGTCTCGGCACTGAAGCTTTCTTT; CDR3: CASTRGLGTEAFF
J: TRBJ1-3; V: TRBV3-1/TRBV3-2; size: .; D: TRBD1; DNA: TGTGCCAGCAGCCATAGGGACAGGTCATTAGGAAACACCATATATTTT; CDR3: CASSHRDRSLGNTIYF
J: TRBJ2-5; V: TRBV4-2; size: once; D: TRBD1; DNA: TGTGCCAGCAGCCAATACGACAGGGTGGCCCACCAAGAGACCCAGTACTTC; CDR3: CASSQYDRVAHQETQYF
J: TRBJ2-3; V: TRBV27; size: .; D: TRBD2; DNA: TGTGCCAGTAGACTAGCCCAAACTAGCACAGATACGCAGTATTTT; CDR3: CASRLAQTSTDTQYF